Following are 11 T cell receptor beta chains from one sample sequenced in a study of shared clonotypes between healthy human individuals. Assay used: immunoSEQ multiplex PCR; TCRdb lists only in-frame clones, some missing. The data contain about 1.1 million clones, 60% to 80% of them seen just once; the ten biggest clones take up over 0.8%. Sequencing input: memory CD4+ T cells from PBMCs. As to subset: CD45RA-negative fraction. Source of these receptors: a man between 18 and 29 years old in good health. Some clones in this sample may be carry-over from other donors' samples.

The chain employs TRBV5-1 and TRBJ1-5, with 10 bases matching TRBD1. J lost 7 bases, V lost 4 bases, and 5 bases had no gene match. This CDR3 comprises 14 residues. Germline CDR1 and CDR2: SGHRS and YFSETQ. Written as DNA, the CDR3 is TGCGCCAGCAGCCCGACAGGGGGCGCACAGCCCCAGCATTTT. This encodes CASSPTGGAQPQHF.

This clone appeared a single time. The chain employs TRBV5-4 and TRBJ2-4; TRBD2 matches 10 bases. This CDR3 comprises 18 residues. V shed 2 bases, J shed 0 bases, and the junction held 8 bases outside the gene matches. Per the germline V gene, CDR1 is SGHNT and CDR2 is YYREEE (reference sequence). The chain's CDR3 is CASSFLVAGGGAKNIQYF. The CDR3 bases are TGTGCCAGCAGCTTTTTAGTAGCGGGAGGCGGAGCCAAAAACATTCAGTACTTC.

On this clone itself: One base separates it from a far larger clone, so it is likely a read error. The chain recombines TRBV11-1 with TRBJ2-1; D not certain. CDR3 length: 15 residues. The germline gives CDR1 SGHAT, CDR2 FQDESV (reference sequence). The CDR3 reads CASSLVPEAYDEQFF. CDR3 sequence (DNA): TGTGCCAGCAGCTTAGTTCCAGAGGCCTACGATGAGCAGTTCTTC.

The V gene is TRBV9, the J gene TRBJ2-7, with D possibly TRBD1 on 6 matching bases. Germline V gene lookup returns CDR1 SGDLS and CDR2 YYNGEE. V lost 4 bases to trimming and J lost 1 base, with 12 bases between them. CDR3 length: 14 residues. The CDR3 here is CASSPTGQSYEQYF. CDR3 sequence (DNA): TGTGCCAGCAGCCCGACGGGACAATCCTACGAGCAGTACTTC.

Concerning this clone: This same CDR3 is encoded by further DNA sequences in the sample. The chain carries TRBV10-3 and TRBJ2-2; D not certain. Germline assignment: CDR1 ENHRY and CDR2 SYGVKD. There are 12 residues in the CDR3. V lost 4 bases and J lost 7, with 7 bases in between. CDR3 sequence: CAISVVDGELFF. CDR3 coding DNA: TGTGCCATCAGTGTGGTCGACGGGGAGCTGTTTTTT.

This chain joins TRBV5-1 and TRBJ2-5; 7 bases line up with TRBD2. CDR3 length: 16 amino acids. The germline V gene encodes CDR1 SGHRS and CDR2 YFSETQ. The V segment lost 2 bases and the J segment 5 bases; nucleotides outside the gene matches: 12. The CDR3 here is CASSFGTQTSRETQYF. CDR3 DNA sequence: TGCGCCAGCAGCTTCGGGACCCAGACTAGCAGGGAGACCCAGTACTTC.

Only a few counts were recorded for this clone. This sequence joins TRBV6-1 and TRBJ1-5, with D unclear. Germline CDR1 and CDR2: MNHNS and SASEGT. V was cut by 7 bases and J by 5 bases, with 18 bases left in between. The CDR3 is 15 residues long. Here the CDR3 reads CASTSPHSGDQPQHF. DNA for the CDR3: TGTGCCAGCACCTCGCCCCACAGTGGGGATCAGCCCCAGCATTTT.

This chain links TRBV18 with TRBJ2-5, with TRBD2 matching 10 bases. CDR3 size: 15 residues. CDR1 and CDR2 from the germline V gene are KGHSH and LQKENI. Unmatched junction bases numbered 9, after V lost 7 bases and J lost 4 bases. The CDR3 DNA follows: TGTGCCAGCTGGAGCGGGAGGGCCTTGATAGAGACCCAGTACTTC. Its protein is CASWSGRALIETQYF.

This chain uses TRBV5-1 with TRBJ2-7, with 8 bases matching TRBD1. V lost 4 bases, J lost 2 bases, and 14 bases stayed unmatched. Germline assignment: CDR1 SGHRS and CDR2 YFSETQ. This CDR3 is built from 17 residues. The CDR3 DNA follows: TGCGCCAGCAGCAATCACAACCAACAGGGGGGAACCTACGAGCAGTACTTC. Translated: CASSNHNQQGGTYEQYF.

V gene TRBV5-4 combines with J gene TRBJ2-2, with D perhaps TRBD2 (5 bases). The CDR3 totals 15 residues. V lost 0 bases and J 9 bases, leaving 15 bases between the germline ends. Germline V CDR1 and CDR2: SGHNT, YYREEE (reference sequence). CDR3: CASSLDRGSVRELFF. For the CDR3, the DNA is TGTGCCAGCAGCTTGGATCGGGGATCAGTTCGGGAGCTGTTTTTT.

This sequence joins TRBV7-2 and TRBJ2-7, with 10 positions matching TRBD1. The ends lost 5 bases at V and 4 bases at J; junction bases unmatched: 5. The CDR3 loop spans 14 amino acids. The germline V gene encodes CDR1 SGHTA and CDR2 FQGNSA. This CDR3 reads CASSRRQGAYEQYF. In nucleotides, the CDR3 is TGTGCCAGCAGCCGACGACAGGGGGCTTACGAGCAGTACTTC.